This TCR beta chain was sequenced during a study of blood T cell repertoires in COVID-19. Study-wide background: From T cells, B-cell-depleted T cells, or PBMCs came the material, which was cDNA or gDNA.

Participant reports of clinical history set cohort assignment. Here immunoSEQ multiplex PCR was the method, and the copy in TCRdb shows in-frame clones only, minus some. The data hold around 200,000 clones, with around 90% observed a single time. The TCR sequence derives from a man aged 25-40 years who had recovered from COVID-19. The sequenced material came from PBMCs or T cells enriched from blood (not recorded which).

The CDR3 region is CASSIGAVDTEAFF. The CDR3 region has the DNA TGTGCCAGTAGTATTGGGGCAGTGGACACTGAAGCTTTCTTT. The chain uses TRBV19 and TRBJ1-1; D might be TRBD1 (5 bases). V lost 3 bases, J lost 3 bases, and 11 bases lay in between. CDR3 length: 14 residues. Germline V gives CDR1 LNHDA, CDR2 SQIVND (reference sequence).